Presented here are 10 T cell receptor beta chains from one specimen sequenced in a study of T-cell memory formation after mild COVID-19. One entry per CDR3 protein results from TCRdb running MiXCR on the 5' RACE reads. The data show fewer than 150,000 distinct CDR3 sequences, less than 6.5% seen once. The sample comprised PBMCs or a T cell subset sorted from them (not recorded which). Receptor source: an adult woman who had mild COVID-19 (a few samples of this study predate the infection). Cell type and time point are not known.

This clonotype appeared many times. This chain connects TRBV20-1 to TRBJ2-3; unclear D gene. The CDR3 is made up of 17 amino acids. Germline CDR1 and CDR2: DFQATT and SNEGSKA (reference sequence). Trimming cost V 0 bases and J 2 bases, with 18 bases left between them. CDR3 nucleotide sequence: TGCAGTGCTAGAGAAGTCGATCACCGCCGTTCCACAGATACGCAGTATTTT. This sequence encodes CSAREVDHRRSTDTQYF.

The chain recombines TRBV5-1 with TRBJ2-7; D gene unclear. The CDR3 spans 13 residues. CDR1 SGHRS and CDR2 YFSETQ come from the germline V gene. V lost 0 bases, J lost 3 bases, and 7 bases lay in between. CDR3 DNA sequence: TGCGCCAGCAGCTTGGACCATCGCTACGAGCAGTACTTC. It specifies CASSLDHRYEQYF.

J is TRBJ1-1 and V is TRBV6-6; no clear D. The CDR3 runs 14 residues. The germline V and J ends were trimmed by 4 bases and 0 bases, with 9 bases remaining between them. Looked up from germline, CDR1 is MNHNY and CDR2 is SVGAGI (reference sequence). The CDR3 DNA is TGTGCCAGCAGTTCGAGGACGGTGAACACTGAAGCTTTCTTT. Translating gives CASSSRTVNTEAFF.

The chain has TRBV19 and TRBJ1-5; D might be TRBD1 (5 bases). Trimming shortened V by 8 bases and J by 9 bases, and 20 bases separated the two germline ends. The CDR3 runs 14 residues. The germline V gene has CDR1 LNHDA and CDR2 SQIVND (reference sequence). The CDR3 DNA reads as TGTGCCAGTGGCCCCCGGGACTTAGGATGGCCCCAGCATTTT. The encoded protein is CASGPRDLGWPQHF. Using reference TRBV19 and TRBJ1-5 for the parts outside the CDR3, the full variable domain is DGGITQSPKYLFRKEGQNVTLSCEQNLNHDAMYWYRQDPGQGLRLIYYSQIVNDFQKGDIAEGYSVSREKKESFPLTVTSAQKNPTAFYLCASGPRDLGWPQHFGDGTRLSIL.

This clonotype was counted only a few times. V is TRBV28 and J is TRBJ2-7; 8 bases map to TRBD2. The CDR3 is 14 amino acids. Germline CDR1 and CDR2: MDHEN and SYDVKM. J gave up 4 bases and V 6 bases, and 8 bases lay outside the gene matches. The CDR3 loop reads CASSLSGSMYEQYF. CDR3 in DNA: TGTGCCAGCAGCCTCAGCGGGAGTATGTACGAGCAGTACTTC.

This rearrangement joins TRBV6-6 to TRBJ1-6; TRBD1 is a possible D gene (5 bases). Trimming removed 4 bases at V and 4 bases at J, with 17 bases between. This CDR3 spans 17 amino acids. Germline V gives CDR1 MNHNY, CDR2 SVGAGI (reference sequence). The CDR3 DNA follows: TGTGCCAGCAGTTCCGGCAGGGAACTGATTTATAATTCACCCCTCCACTTT. Residues: CASSSGRELIYNSPLHF.

This clonotype occurred many times. The J gene is TRBJ2-2, the V gene TRBV12-3 or TRBV12-4; 12 nucleotides line up with TRBD2. The CDR3 is 16 amino acids. The V segment lost 6 bases and the J segment 7 bases; nucleotides outside the gene matches: 9. The CDR3 coding sequence is TGTGCCAGCAGACCCGGACTAGCGGGAATAAACGGGGAGCTGTTTTTT. Protein: CASRPGLAGINGELFF.

The genes are TRBV4-1 and TRBJ2-7; 13 bases are a match to TRBD2. CDR1 and CDR2 (germline): MGHRA, YSYEKL. The CDR3 is 14 amino acids. V lost 2 bases and J lost 7; bases outside the gene matches: 2. The CDR3 is CASSQTGLAGEQYF. CDR3 nucleotides: TGCGCCAGCAGCCAAACGGGACTAGCGGGGGAGCAGTACTTC.

The sample holds many counts of this clonotype. This chain connects TRBV20-1 to TRBJ1-2; 9 bases line up with TRBD1. Germline V gene data show CDR1 as DFQATT and CDR2 as SNEGSKA (reference sequence). Trimming took 6 bases from V and 4 from J; bases not matched to a gene: 9. The CDR3 sequence is 14 residues long. CDR3 sequence: CSAQGQGISYGYTF. The CDR3 DNA is TGCAGTGCGCAGGGACAGGGAATCTCCTATGGCTACACCTTC.

The J gene is TRBJ2-2, the V gene TRBV5-4; possible D gene TRBD2, 5 bases. Trimming took 5 bases from V and 1 from J, leaving 12 bases between them. Looked up from germline, CDR1 is SGHNT and CDR2 is YYREEE (reference sequence). This CDR3 has 15 amino acids. The CDR3 DNA sequence: TGTGCCAGCAGGCCAGGAGGAAGGAACACCGGGGAGCTGTTTTTT. This translates into CASRPGGRNTGELFF.